This TCR beta chain is drawn from a study of blood T cell repertoires in COVID-19. Study-wide context: Samples representing acute and convalescent COVID-19 were sourced from the United States, Italy and Spain. PBMCs, B-cell-depleted T cells, or T cells provided the cDNA or gDNA that made up the material.

V shed 4 bases, J shed 5 bases, and the junction held 6 bases outside the gene matches. The CDR3 extends over 14 amino acids. Germline lookup yields CDR1 MDHEN and CDR2 SYDVKM. Original methodology: Amplifying reference gene primers gave estimates of nucleated cell counts. TCRdb's table, derived via immunoSEQ multiplex PCR, lists solely in-frame clones and lacks some. The DNA gave D and trimming, while V, J and clone size come from that table. The sample contains tens of thousands of clones, approximately 84% of which appear only once. This sequence originates from a man in his forties or fifties with acute or convalescent COVID-19. The specimen was peripheral blood. The V gene is TRBV28, the J gene TRBJ2-7; 9 bases fit TRBD2. The CDR3 region has the DNA TGTGCCAGCAGTTATAGCGGGAGTCCCCACGAGCAGTACTTC. It encodes CASSYSGSPHEQYF.